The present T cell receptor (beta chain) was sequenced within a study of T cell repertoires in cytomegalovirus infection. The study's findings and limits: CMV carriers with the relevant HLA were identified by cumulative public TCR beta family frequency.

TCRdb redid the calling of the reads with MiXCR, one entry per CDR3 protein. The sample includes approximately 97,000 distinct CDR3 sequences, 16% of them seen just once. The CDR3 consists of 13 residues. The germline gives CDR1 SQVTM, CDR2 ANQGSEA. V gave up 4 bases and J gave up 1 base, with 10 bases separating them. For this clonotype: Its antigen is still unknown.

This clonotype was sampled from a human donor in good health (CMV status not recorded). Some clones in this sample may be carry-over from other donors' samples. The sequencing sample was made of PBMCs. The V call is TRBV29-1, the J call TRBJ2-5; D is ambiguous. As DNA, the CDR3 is TGCAGCGTTGGGCAGGCTGCCCAAGAGACCCAGTACTTC. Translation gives CSVGQAAQETQYF.